These T cell receptor beta chains were read from a single sample in a study of OX40 agonist ivuxolimab in advanced cancers. The data were produced by immunoSEQ multiplex PCR, yet TCRdb's version contains in-frame clones alone and is incomplete. The data show 43,000 or so clones, 87% seen once. The sequenced sample was CD4+ or CD8+ T cells sorted from blood, obtained in a trial of the OX40 agonist ivuxolimab. The source of these receptors is an adult with an advanced solid tumor such as melanoma, head and neck, liver or kidney cancer. CDR3s include the opening cysteine and the closing phenylalanine or tryptophan. Fields, in order: J gene, V gene, clone size, D gene, CDR3 protein, CDR3 DNA. A D gene is named only where the DNA matches it firmly. Clone sizes are given selectively: once, few, many, or a class where the clone is expanded.

j_call: TRBJ2-3; v_call: TRBV18; clone_size: -; d_call: -; cdr3_aa: CASSPPVVTDTQYF; cdr3_nt: TGTGCCAGCTCACCACCGGTTGTCACAGATACGCAGTATTTT
j_call: TRBJ2-5; v_call: TRBV7-2; clone_size: -; d_call: -; cdr3_aa: CASSLSGARETQYF; cdr3_nt: TGTGCCAGCAGCTTGTCCGGGGCTCGGGAGACCCAGTACTTC
j_call: TRBJ2-4; v_call: TRBV28; clone_size: once; d_call: -; cdr3_aa: CASSLPGGADIQYF; cdr3_nt: TGTGCCAGCAGTTTACCCGGGGGCGCGGACATTCAGTACTTC
j_call: TRBJ1-5; v_call: TRBV18; clone_size: -; d_call: -; cdr3_aa: CASSGGVGNQPQHF; cdr3_nt: TGTGCCAGCTCAGGAGGGGTTGGCAATCAGCCCCAGCATTTT
j_call: TRBJ2-1; v_call: TRBV2; clone_size: -; d_call: TRBD2; cdr3_aa: CASGGGSSYNEQFF; cdr3_nt: TGTGCCAGCGGTGGCGGGAGCTCCTACAATGAGCAGTTCTTC
j_call: TRBJ1-4; v_call: TRBV2; clone_size: -; d_call: -; cdr3_aa: CASSSIGVANEKLFF; cdr3_nt: TGTGCCAGCAGTTCGATCGGAGTGGCTAATGAAAAACTGTTTTTT
j_call: TRBJ2-6; v_call: TRBV18; clone_size: -; d_call: TRBD1; cdr3_aa: CASSLDRGLAGANVLTF; cdr3_nt: TGTGCCAGCTCACTAGACAGGGGGCTCGCTGGGGCCAACGTCCTGACTTTC
j_call: TRBJ2-7; v_call: TRBV7-9; clone_size: -; d_call: -; cdr3_aa: CASSLYGSPRGGSYEQYF; cdr3_nt: TGTGCCAGCAGCTTATACGGATCCCCCAGGGGCGGATCCTACGAGCAGTACTTC
j_call: TRBJ2-7; v_call: TRBV30; clone_size: few; d_call: -; cdr3_aa: CAWTGAEQYF; cdr3_nt: TGTGCCTGGACCGGCGCCGAGCAGTACTTC
j_call: TRBJ2-3; v_call: TRBV10-3; clone_size: -; d_call: -; cdr3_aa: CAISEPPGGTQYF; cdr3_nt: TGTGCCATCAGTGAGCCCCCAGGGGGGACGCAGTATTTT
j_call: TRBJ1-2; v_call: TRBV5-1; clone_size: -; d_call: TRBD1; cdr3_aa: CASSSQAAGQGRYGYTF; cdr3_nt: TGCGCCAGCTCTTCACAGGCGGCGGGACAGGGACGCTATGGCTACACCTTC
j_call: TRBJ2-2; v_call: TRBV7-9; clone_size: few; d_call: -; cdr3_aa: CASSLHEFTGELFF; cdr3_nt: TGTGCCAGCAGCTTACACGAGTTCACCGGGGAGCTGTTTTTT
j_call: TRBJ2-1; v_call: TRBV12-5; clone_size: -; d_call: -; cdr3_aa: CASGPTVSQYNEQFF; cdr3_nt: TGTGCTAGTGGGCCTACTGTGAGCCAGTACAATGAGCAGTTCTTC
j_call: TRBJ2-7; v_call: TRBV28; clone_size: -; d_call: -; cdr3_aa: CASSLPDITYEQYF; cdr3_nt: TGTGCCAGCAGTCTCCCGGACATCACCTACGAGCAGTACTTC
j_call: TRBJ2-3; v_call: TRBV6-4; clone_size: -; d_call: TRBD2; cdr3_aa: CASSKLAESTDTQYF; cdr3_nt: TGTGCCAGCAGTAAACTAGCGGAGTCCACAGATACGCAGTATTTT
j_call: TRBJ1-3; v_call: TRBV7-6; clone_size: once; d_call: -; cdr3_aa: CASSSERGTGNTIYF; cdr3_nt: TGTGCCAGCAGCTCCGAGAGGGGAACTGGAAACACCATATATTTT
j_call: TRBJ2-6; v_call: TRBV5-1; clone_size: -; d_call: -; cdr3_aa: CASSLQGTSGANVLTF; cdr3_nt: TGCGCCAGCAGCTTGCAGGGGACCTCTGGGGCCAACGTCCTGACTTTC
j_call: TRBJ2-5; v_call: TRBV29-1; clone_size: -; d_call: -; cdr3_aa: CSVPRTGNQETQYF; cdr3_nt: TGCAGCGTACCTCGGACGGGAAACCAAGAGACCCAGTACTTC
j_call: TRBJ2-7; v_call: TRBV29-1; clone_size: -; d_call: TRBD1; cdr3_aa: CSVEDGTGLSYEQYF; cdr3_nt: TGCAGCGTTGAAGATGGGACAGGTCTCTCCTACGAGCAGTACTTC
j_call: TRBJ2-3; v_call: TRBV11-1; clone_size: -; d_call: -; cdr3_aa: CASSEFSFPTDTQYF; cdr3_nt: TGTGCCAGCAGCGAATTTAGCTTCCCCACAGATACGCAGTATTTT
j_call: TRBJ2-1; v_call: TRBV6-1; clone_size: -; d_call: -; cdr3_aa: CASSRTKLLDEQFF; cdr3_nt: TGTGCCAGCAGCCGAACGAAACTTCTGGATGAGCAGTTCTTC
j_call: TRBJ1-2; v_call: TRBV6-6; clone_size: -; d_call: -; cdr3_aa: CASSYAGAGGYTF; cdr3_nt: TGTGCCAGCAGTTACGCAGGGGCGGGTGGCTACACCTTC
j_call: TRBJ1-2; v_call: TRBV27; clone_size: -; d_call: TRBD1; cdr3_aa: CASSLSGQYGYTF; cdr3_nt: TGTGCCAGCAGTTTATCGGGACAGTATGGCTACACCTTC
j_call: TRBJ1-2; v_call: TRBV6-5; clone_size: -; d_call: -; cdr3_aa: CASSANSWDGYTF; cdr3_nt: TGTGCCAGCAGTGCGAACAGTTGGGATGGCTACACCTTC
j_call: TRBJ2-3; v_call: TRBV4-2; clone_size: -; d_call: -; cdr3_aa: CASSQLWKNTDTQYF; cdr3_nt: TGTGCCAGCAGCCAACTCTGGAAGAACACAGATACGCAGTATTTT
j_call: TRBJ1-5; v_call: TRBV4-1; clone_size: -; d_call: -; cdr3_aa: CASSQVSTGATINQPQHF; cdr3_nt: TGCGCCAGCAGCCAAGTTTCAACAGGAGCCACTATCAATCAGCCCCAGCATTTT
j_call: TRBJ2-4; v_call: TRBV9; clone_size: -; d_call: -; cdr3_aa: CASSPRLAKNIQYF; cdr3_nt: TGTGCCAGCAGCCCCCGACTAGCCAAAAACATTCAGTACTTC
j_call: TRBJ2-7; v_call: TRBV11-3; clone_size: -; d_call: TRBD1; cdr3_aa: CASSSQGWITYEQYF; cdr3_nt: TGTGCCAGCAGCTCACAGGGGTGGATTACCTACGAGCAGTACTTC
j_call: TRBJ1-5; v_call: TRBV7-9; clone_size: -; d_call: -; cdr3_aa: CASSFSPYLSPQHF; cdr3_nt: TGTGCCAGCAGCTTCTCCCCCTACTTATCGCCCCAGCATTTT
j_call: TRBJ1-1; v_call: TRBV6-4; clone_size: -; d_call: -; cdr3_aa: CASSAEGGAEAFF; cdr3_nt: TGTGCCAGCAGCGCCGAGGGTGGCGCTGAAGCTTTCTTT
j_call: TRBJ2-1; v_call: TRBV11-2; clone_size: -; d_call: TRBD2; cdr3_aa: CASSLEAGWYYNEQFF; cdr3_nt: TGTGCCAGCAGCTTAGAAGCGGGGTGGTACTACAATGAGCAGTTCTTC
j_call: TRBJ2-7; v_call: TRBV6-6; clone_size: -; d_call: -; cdr3_aa: CASSYAQVGSYEQYF; cdr3_nt: TGTGCCAGCAGTTATGCCCAGGTCGGCAGCTACGAGCAGTACTTC
j_call: TRBJ2-7; v_call: TRBV6-5; clone_size: -; d_call: TRBD1; cdr3_aa: CASSYLGTGRNEQYF; cdr3_nt: TGTGCCAGCAGTTACCTAGGGACAGGGCGCAACGAGCAGTACTTC
j_call: TRBJ2-3; v_call: TRBV28; clone_size: once; d_call: TRBD1; cdr3_aa: CASSLLTGGPSDTQYF; cdr3_nt: TGTGCCAGCAGTCTCCTGACAGGGGGTCCATCAGATACGCAGTATTTT
j_call: TRBJ1-1; v_call: TRBV10-1; clone_size: -; d_call: -; cdr3_aa: CASSPGLEPPNEAFF; cdr3_nt: TGCGCCAGCAGTCCCGGGCTCGAACCCCCGAATGAAGCTTTCTTT
j_call: TRBJ1-2; v_call: TRBV27; clone_size: medium-sized; d_call: -; cdr3_aa: CASSLTRTGGYTF; cdr3_nt: TGTGCCAGCAGTTTAACTCGGACGGGTGGCTACACCTTC
j_call: TRBJ1-4; v_call: TRBV7-9; clone_size: -; d_call: TRBD1; cdr3_aa: CASSRTGTGGEKLFF; cdr3_nt: TGTGCCAGCAGCCGAACCGGGACAGGGGGTGAAAAACTGTTTTTT
j_call: TRBJ2-5; v_call: TRBV30; clone_size: once; d_call: -; cdr3_aa: CAWEGGGKTQYF; cdr3_nt: TGTGCCTGGGAAGGGGGAGGGAAGACCCAGTACTTC
j_call: TRBJ2-1; v_call: TRBV28; clone_size: -; d_call: -; cdr3_aa: CASSKDSYNEQFF; cdr3_nt: TGTGCCAGCAGTAAGGACAGCTACAATGAGCAGTTCTTC
j_call: TRBJ2-3; v_call: TRBV9; clone_size: -; d_call: -; cdr3_aa: CASSVAGAQDTQYF; cdr3_nt: TGTGCCAGCAGCGTAGCAGGGGCGCAAGATACGCAGTATTTT
j_call: TRBJ2-3; v_call: TRBV30; clone_size: -; d_call: -; cdr3_aa: CAWSVGVGPPDTQYF; cdr3_nt: TGTGCCTGGAGTGTGGGGGTGGGACCACCAGATACGCAGTATTTT
j_call: TRBJ2-3; v_call: TRBV27; clone_size: -; d_call: -; cdr3_aa: CASSNNAEYTDTQYF; cdr3_nt: TGTGCCAGCAGTAACAATGCCGAGTATACAGATACGCAGTATTTT
j_call: TRBJ2-7; v_call: TRBV29-1; clone_size: -; d_call: TRBD2; cdr3_aa: CSAGGEEKQYF; cdr3_nt: TGCAGCGCCGGGGGGGAGGAGAAGCAGTACTTC
j_call: TRBJ1-2; v_call: TRBV5-1; clone_size: -; d_call: TRBD1; cdr3_aa: CASSRTGDIGYTF; cdr3_nt: TGCGCCAGCAGCCGGACAGGGGATATTGGCTACACCTTC
j_call: TRBJ2-3; v_call: TRBV5-6; clone_size: -; d_call: -; cdr3_aa: CASSWRGTQYF; cdr3_nt: TGTGCCAGCAGTTGGAGGGGTACGCAGTATTTT
j_call: TRBJ2-3; v_call: TRBV10-3; clone_size: -; d_call: -; cdr3_aa: CAISVAGSTDTQYF; cdr3_nt: TGTGCCATCAGTGTCGCAGGTAGCACAGATACGCAGTATTTT
j_call: TRBJ2-1; v_call: TRBV7-2; clone_size: -; d_call: TRBD2; cdr3_aa: CASSPWTSGSIDEQFF; cdr3_nt: TGTGCCAGCAGCCCATGGACTAGCGGGAGTATCGATGAGCAGTTCTTC
j_call: TRBJ1-1; v_call: TRBV6-1; clone_size: -; d_call: -; cdr3_aa: CASGGALEMNTEAFF; cdr3_nt: TGTGCCAGCGGGGGGGCCCTCGAGATGAACACTGAAGCTTTCTTT